These 20 T cell receptor beta chains share one sample of origin, sequenced in a study of shared clonotypes between healthy human individuals. Naive CD8 isolation took CD45RO-negative cells positively selected for CCR7 and excluded terminally differentiated effector memory CD45RA+ cells. Sequenced by immunoSEQ multiplex PCR; TCRdb stores in-frame clones only, minus some. The sample includes about 2 million clones, about 95% of them seen just once. The sample comprised naive CD8+ T cells sorted from blood. The receptors originated from a man aged 18 to 30 in good health.

This chain joins TRBV5-1 and TRBJ1-1; D might be TRBD1 (5 bases). The germline gives CDR1 SGHRS, CDR2 YFSETQ. Trimming cost V 0 bases and J 3 bases, with 12 bases left between them. The CDR3 contains 15 residues. The DNA for the CDR3 is TGCGCCAGCAGCTTGGTAGGGGCGCCGTACACTGAAGCTTTCTTT. It is translated as CASSLVGAPYTEAFF.

V and J are TRBV4-1 and TRBJ2-5; 9 bases line up with TRBD2. Germline CDR1 reads MGHRA; CDR2 reads YSYEKL. Germline trimming cut 1 base from V and 5 bases from J; bases unmatched to any gene: 5. The CDR3 is 15 residues long. This CDR3 is CASSQGAGGGETQYF. The CDR3 DNA follows: TGCGCCAGCAGCCAAGGAGCGGGAGGCGGCGAGACCCAGTACTTC.

This clone appeared a single time. V is TRBV6-5 and J is TRBJ2-7; TRBD1 aligns across 11 bases. Trimming at V came to 2 bases and at J to 6 bases, leaving 3 bases not matched to a gene. The germline CDR1 and CDR2 sequences are MNHEY and SVGAGI. This CDR3 region has 14 residues. The CDR3 sequence is CASSYTGQGAEQYF. The CDR3 DNA reads as TGTGCCAGCAGTTACACCGGACAGGGGGCCGAGCAGTACTTC.

This clone was seen just once. This chain uses TRBV5-5 with TRBJ2-7, with D possibly TRBD2 on 6 matching bases. The CDR3 has 16 amino acids. V lost 4 bases to trimming and J lost 0 bases, with 17 bases between them. CDR1 is SGHKS, CDR2 YYEKEE, per germline (reference sequence). The CDR3: CASSDRAGDPSYEQYF. Here the CDR3 DNA reads TGTGCCAGCAGCGATCGAGCGGGCGACCCCTCCTACGAGCAGTACTTC.

The V and J genes are TRBV5-8 and TRBJ1-1; 8 nucleotides line up with TRBD1. CDR1 is SGHTS and CDR2 is YDEGEE in the germline V gene. This CDR3 comprises 14 residues. With V trimmed by 0 bases and J by 4 bases, 2 bases remained unmatched. Written as DNA, the CDR3 is TGTGCCAGCAGCTTGGGACAGGGGAGCACTGAAGCTTTCTTT. It is translated as CASSLGQGSTEAFF.

The J gene is TRBJ2-1, the V gene TRBV2; the match to TRBD2 covers 13 bases. V lost 8 bases and J lost 0; bases outside the gene matches: 10. The length of the CDR3 is 18 residues. Germline assignment: CDR1 SNHLY and CDR2 FYNNEI. CDR3: CASARLAGGSSSYNEQFF. DNA for the CDR3: TGTGCCAGCGCACGACTAGCGGGGGGCTCAAGCTCCTACAATGAGCAGTTCTTC.

This clone appeared a single time. This chain uses TRBV7-6 with TRBJ1-5; 8 bases match TRBD1. The V and J ends lost 5 bases and 5 bases, in that order; junction bases with no gene match: 8. CDR3 size: 15 residues. Germline lookup yields CDR1 SGHVS and CDR2 FNYEAQ. The chain's CDR3 is CASSQGARGDQPQHF. The CDR3 nucleotides are TGTGCCAGCAGCCAGGGGGCCAGAGGGGATCAGCCCCAGCATTTT.

The chain uses TRBV30 and TRBJ2-7, with TRBD1 as a possible D gene (6 bases). CDR3 length: 12 amino acids. In germline, CDR1 is GTSNPN, CDR2 SVGIG (reference sequence). V lost 3 bases to trimming and J lost 3 bases, with 9 bases between them. CDR3 in amino acids: CAWRQGSYEQYF. CDR3 in DNA: TGTGCCTGGAGACAGGGAAGCTACGAGCAGTACTTC.

The rearrangement joins TRBV13 to TRBJ2-5, with no clear D. Germline V gene data show CDR1 as PRHDT and CDR2 as FYEKMQ (reference sequence). Trimming stripped 0 bases from V and 2 bases from J, with 7 bases between. The CDR3 totals 14 residues. The CDR3: CASSLGGIQETQYF. The CDR3 DNA is TGTGCCAGCAGCTTAGGGGGGATTCAAGAGACCCAGTACTTC. The full variable domain, completed using reference TRBV13 and TRBJ2-5, is AAGVIQSPRHLIKEKRETATLKCYPIPRHDTVYWYQQGPGQDPQFLISFYEKMQSDKGSIPDRFSAQQFSDYHSELNMSSLELGDSALYFCASSLGGIQETQYFGPGTRLLVL.

This chain uses TRBV4-1 with TRBJ2-7; no clear D gene. Germline CDR1 is MGHRA and CDR2 is YSYEKL. V lost 1 base to trimming and J lost 3 bases, with 4 bases between them. The CDR3 is 12 residues long. CDR3 DNA sequence: TGCGCCAGCAGCCAAGTGGACTACGAGCAGTACTTC. This translates into CASSQVDYEQYF.

The chain couples TRBV19 to TRBJ2-2; 7 nucleotides match TRBD1. Trimming removed 2 bases from V and 2 bases from J; junction bases left unmatched: 11. Per the germline V gene, CDR1 is LNHDA and CDR2 is SQIVND (reference sequence). The CDR3 contains 18 residues. CDR3 in DNA: TGTGCCAGTAGTATACGGGGACAGCCGACCCTCAACACCGGGGAGCTGTTTTTT. This codes for CASSIRGQPTLNTGELFF.

The CDR3, as DNA: TGTGCCAGCAGTGCGACCTCCAAATACGAGCAGTACTTC. This gives the protein CASSATSKYEQYF. This chain joins TRBV2 and TRBJ2-7; no clear D gene. V lost 4 bases and J 4 bases, leaving 11 bases between the germline ends. CDR1 is SNHLY, CDR2 FYNNEI, per germline. This CDR3 region has 13 residues. The full variable domain, with the rest looked up from reference TRBV2 and TRBJ2-7, is EPEVTQTPSHQVTQMGQEVILRCVPISNHLYFYWYRQILGQKVEFLVSFYNNEISEKSEIFDDQFSVERPDGSNFTLKIRSTKLEDSAMYFCASSATSKYEQYFGPGTRLTVT.

This chain connects TRBV4-1 to TRBJ2-7; D gene uncertain. The CDR3 spans 13 residues. Per germline, CDR1 MGHRA and CDR2 YSYEKL. V was cut by 2 bases and J by 3 bases, with 8 bases left in between. The CDR3 is CASSQMVSYEQYF. CDR3 nucleotides: TGCGCCAGCAGCCAAATGGTCAGCTACGAGCAGTACTTC.

The rearrangement uses TRBV6-1 and TRBJ2-3; TRBD2 matches 8 bases. V dropped 3 bases and J dropped 2; count of bases not matched to a gene: 10. From germline, CDR1 is MNHNS and CDR2 SASEGT. The CDR3 is 17 amino acids. The CDR3 nucleotides read TGTGCCAGCAGTGATTGGGCTAGCGGGTCTTTCACAGATACGCAGTATTTT. Translation: CASSDWASGSFTDTQYF.

This sequence joins TRBV28 and TRBJ2-7; D possibly corresponds to TRBD1 (6 bases). V gave up 8 bases and J gave up 2 bases, with 16 bases separating them. Germline CDR1 reads MDHEN; CDR2 reads SYDVKM. The CDR3 spans 14 residues. CDR3 DNA: TGTGCCAGCCAGTATGTGGGACACCCCTACGAGCAGTACTTC. Amino acid sequence: CASQYVGHPYEQYF.

For this clone: This same CDR3 is encoded by further DNA sequences in the sample. The chain is built from TRBV11-2 and TRBJ2-1; 8 bases agree with TRBD2. This CDR3 is 15 amino acids long. The V gene's germline CDR1 is SGHAT and CDR2 FQNNGV. Trimming at V came to 4 bases and at J to 4 bases, leaving 6 bases not matched to a gene. CDR3 residues: CASSYTSGPYNEQFF. CDR3 DNA sequence: TGTGCCAGCAGCTACACTAGCGGACCTTACAATGAGCAGTTCTTC. The variable domain in full, completed from reference TRBV11-2 and TRBJ2-1, reads EAGVAQSPRYKIIEKRQSVAFWCNPISGHATLYWYQQILGQGPKLLIQFQNNGVVDDSQLPKDRFSAERLKGVDSTLKIQPAKLEDSAVYLCASSYTSGPYNEQFFGPGTRLTVL.

The chain employs TRBV21-1 and TRBJ2-7. TRBV21-1 is assigned pseudogene status. This CDR3 spans 14 amino acids. CDR3 DNA sequence: TGTGCCAGCGACGGGGCCCATTCCTCCTACGAGCAGTACTTC. It specifies CASDGAHSSYEQYF.

A note on this clone: This sample includes further DNA sequences coding for the same CDR3. This chain joins TRBV5-4 and TRBJ1-2; the D is unclear. The CDR3 is made up of 13 amino acids. The germline V and J ends were trimmed by 0 bases and 4 bases, with 7 bases remaining between them. Germline V gives CDR1 SGHNT, CDR2 YYREEE (reference sequence). Here the CDR3 DNA reads TGTGCCAGCAGCTTGGGACAACTCTATGGCTACACCTTC. Translation gives CASSLGQLYGYTF.

As to this clone: This specimen includes other DNA sequences encoding the same CDR3. V and J are TRBV5-6 and TRBJ2-5; TRBD2 is a possible D gene (6 bases). This CDR3 has 13 residues. V lost 5 bases and J 1 base, leaving 9 bases between the germline ends. CDR1 is SGHDT, CDR2 YYEEEE, per germline. The CDR3 DNA follows: TGTGCCAGCAGTCTGGAGGGCCAAGAGACCCAGTACTTC. Protein sequence: CASSLEGQETQYF.

The V gene is TRBV27, the J gene TRBJ2-7; possible D gene TRBD1, 5 bases. With 4 bases removed from V and 2 bases from J, the gap between germline ends came to 6 bases. Germline assignment: CDR1 MNHEY and CDR2 SMNVEV (reference sequence). The CDR3 loop spans 12 amino acids. The CDR3 coding sequence is TGTGCCAGCAGTTCGACAGCCTACGAGCAGTACTTC. Amino acids: CASSSTAYEQYF.